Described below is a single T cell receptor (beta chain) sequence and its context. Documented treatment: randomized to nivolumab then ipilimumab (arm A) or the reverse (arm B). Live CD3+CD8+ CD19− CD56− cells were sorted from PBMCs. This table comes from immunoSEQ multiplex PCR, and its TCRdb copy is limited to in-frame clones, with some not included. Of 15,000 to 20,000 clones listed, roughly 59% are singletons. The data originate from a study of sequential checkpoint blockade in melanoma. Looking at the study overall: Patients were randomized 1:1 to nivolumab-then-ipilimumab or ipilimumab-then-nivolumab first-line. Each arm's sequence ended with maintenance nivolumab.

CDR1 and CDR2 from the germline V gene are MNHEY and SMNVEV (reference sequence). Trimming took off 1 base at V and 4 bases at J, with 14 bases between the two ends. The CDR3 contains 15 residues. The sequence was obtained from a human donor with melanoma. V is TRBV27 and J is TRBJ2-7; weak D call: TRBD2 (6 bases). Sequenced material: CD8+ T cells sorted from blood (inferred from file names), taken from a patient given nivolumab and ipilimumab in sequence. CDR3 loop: CASSLFGGTRYEQYF. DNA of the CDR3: TGTGCCAGCAGTTTATTCGGGGGTACTCGGTACGAGCAGTACTTC.